The next 30 T cell receptor beta chains were all read from a single sample in a study of cytomegalovirus exposure and HLA in healthy donors. The PCR used 60 Vbeta and 13 Jbeta primers. Using immunoSEQ multiplex PCR, the repertoire was profiled, and TCRdb retains in-frame clones only, with some absent. In the table there are 200,000 to 250,000 clones, 82% of which are singletons. Sequenced material: PBMCs. The origin of the receptors is a woman in her thirties or forties in good health and CMV-seropositive.

This rearrangement joins TRBV4-3 to TRBJ2-2, with 8 positions matching TRBD1. Per germline, CDR1 LGHNA and CDR2 YSLEER. Trimming took 0 bases from V and 5 from J; bases not matched to a gene: 8. There are 17 residues in the CDR3. CDR3 sequence (DNA): TGCGCCAGCAGCCAAGACGGTCAGGGGGCGAGAACCGGGGAGCTGTTTTTT. Translated: CASSQDGQGARTGELFF.

The gene calls are TRBV9 and TRBJ2-2, with TRBD1 matching 9 bases. V shed 0 bases, J shed 1 base, and the junction held 4 bases outside the gene matches. Germline-derived CDR1 and CDR2 are SGDLS and YYNGEE. CDR3 length equals 17 residues. The DNA of the CDR3 is TGTGCCAGCAGCGTAGCGTGGGACAGGGAGAACACCGGGGAGCTGTTTTTT. This translates into CASSVAWDRENTGELFF.

This chain links TRBV19 with TRBJ2-7, with 12 nucleotides matching TRBD2. Germline lookup yields CDR1 LNHDA and CDR2 SQIVND (reference sequence). The CDR3 covers 15 residues. Trimming removed 6 bases from V and 2 bases from J; junction bases left unmatched: 5. Written as DNA, the CDR3 is TGTGCCAGTAGGTTCGGACTAGCGGGAACCTACGAGCAGTACTTC. Translation: CASRFGLAGTYEQYF.

The J gene is TRBJ1-5, the V gene TRBV27; the match to TRBD1 covers 9 bases. Germline loops: CDR1 MNHEY, CDR2 SMNVEV (reference sequence). The CDR3 length is 16 residues. V dropped 6 bases and J dropped 7; count of bases not matched to a gene: 13. DNA of the CDR3: TGTGCCAGCAGATCGCGAGACAGGGGGACTGGGCAGCCCCAGCATTTT. Its translation is CASRSRDRGTGQPQHF.

The chain uses TRBV9 and TRBJ1-1; D not resolved. The CDR3 consists of 11 residues. V was trimmed by 5 bases and J by 5 bases, leaving 7 bases between them. Germline V gene sequence: CDR1 SGDLS, CDR2 YYNGEE. The CDR3 loop is CASSPLTEAFF. Written as DNA, the CDR3 is TGTGCCAGCAGTCCACTGACTGAAGCTTTCTTT.

The chain uses TRBV2 and TRBJ1-5; 7 positions agree with TRBD1. CDR1 SNHLY and CDR2 FYNNEI come from the germline V gene. CDR3 length: 14 residues. V lost 4 bases and J lost 7; bases outside the gene matches: 7. The CDR3 here is CASSVETGRQPQHF. In nucleotides, the CDR3 is TGTGCCAGCAGTGTAGAGACAGGGCGCCAGCCCCAGCATTTT.

A note on this clone: This sample also contains other DNA sequences that code for the same CDR3. CDR3 loop: CASGRGGDTEAFF. The DNA for the CDR3 is TGTGCCAGCGGAAGAGGCGGTGACACTGAAGCTTTCTTT. The rearrangement joins TRBV19 to TRBJ1-1; no definite D call. Trimming left V 9 bases short and J 3 bases short, with 14 bases between. Looked up from germline, CDR1 is LNHDA and CDR2 is SQIVND (reference sequence). The CDR3 sequence is 13 residues long.

V gene TRBV5-1 combines with J gene TRBJ2-1; the D gene is possibly TRBD1 (6 bases). CDR1 is SGHRS and CDR2 is YFSETQ in the germline V gene. V was cut by 3 bases and J by 5 bases, with 12 bases left in between. This CDR3 contains 14 residues. The CDR3 here is CASSSTGTHNEQFF. The CDR3 bases are TGCGCCAGCAGCTCGACCGGGACACACAATGAGCAGTTCTTC. Drawing the rest from reference TRBV5-1 and TRBJ2-1, the complete variable domain is KAGVTQTPRYLIKTRGQQVTLSCSPISGHRSVSWYQQTPGQGLQFLFEYFSETQRNKGNFPGRFSGRQFSNSRSEMNVSTLELGDSALYLCASSSTGTHNEQFFGPGTRLTVL.

The V gene is TRBV28, the J gene TRBJ1-4; possible D gene TRBD1, 6 bases. CDR1 MDHEN and CDR2 SYDVKM come from the germline V gene. The CDR3 extends over 14 amino acids. The V end lost 4 bases, the J end lost 8 bases, and 14 bases lay between the germline ends. The chain's CDR3 is CASSWSGGREKLFF. CDR3 DNA sequence: TGTGCCAGCAGTTGGTCGGGGGGCCGCGAAAAACTGTTTTTT.

This sequence joins TRBV10-2 and TRBJ1-5; the D is unclear. Germline V gene data show CDR1 as WSHSY and CDR2 as SAAADI. Deletions cut 5 bases from V and 0 bases from J, with 8 bases between. The CDR3 length is 14 residues. The DNA for the CDR3 is TGCGCCAGCAGTCCACTATATAGCAATCAGCCCCAGCATTTT. Amino acids: CASSPLYSNQPQHF.

The count of this clone is one. This chain connects TRBV6-1 to TRBJ2-7; D perhaps matches TRBD2 (5 bases). The CDR3 is made up of 14 amino acids. Trimming cost V 5 bases and J 6 bases, with 17 bases left between them. Per germline, CDR1 MNHNS and CDR2 SASEGT. The CDR3 sequence: CASSILEGLGEQYF. CDR3 coding DNA: TGTGCCAGCAGTATACTAGAGGGCCTTGGCGAGCAGTACTTC.

This chain uses TRBV7-9 with TRBJ2-3, with 10 bases aligning to TRBD2. J lost 4 bases, V lost 1 base, and 8 bases had no gene match. In germline, CDR1 is SEHNR, CDR2 FQNEAQ (reference sequence). The CDR3 is made up of 17 amino acids. CDR3 bases: TGTGCCAGCAGCTTAGTAGGGCTAGCGGGAGTGGCAGATACGCAGTATTTT. It translates to CASSLVGLAGVADTQYF.

The gene calls are TRBV5-1 and TRBJ2-1; TRBD2 agrees at 7 bases. The germline V gene has CDR1 SGHRS and CDR2 YFSETQ. The length of the CDR3 is 15 residues. V was clipped by 5 bases and J by 0 bases; unmatched bases: 5. The CDR3 sequence: CASRIREGSYNEQFF. The CDR3 coding sequence is TGCGCCAGCAGGATTAGGGAGGGCTCCTACAATGAGCAGTTCTTC.

The V call is TRBV19, the J call TRBJ1-6; D is unresolved. The V end was cut by 7 bases, the J end by 10 bases, with 20 bases between. Per germline, CDR1 LNHDA and CDR2 SQIVND (reference sequence). This CDR3 contains 15 residues. The CDR3 loop reads CASKWGAPRESPLHF. The CDR3 region has the DNA TGTGCCAGTAAATGGGGAGCCCCGAGGGAATCACCCCTCCACTTT.

The V call is TRBV2, the J call TRBJ1-2; the D is unclear. Per the germline V gene, CDR1 is SNHLY and CDR2 is FYNNEI. V was shortened by 2 bases and J by 5 bases, with 9 bases between the two germline ends. The CDR3 consists of 13 residues. CDR3 sequence: CASSEFQAYGYTF. As DNA, the CDR3 is TGTGCCAGCAGTGAATTCCAAGCATATGGCTACACCTTC.

The V and J genes are TRBV11-3 and TRBJ2-2; D unresolved. Trimming shortened V by 0 bases and J by 3 bases, and 2 bases separated the two germline ends. This CDR3 spans 13 amino acids. Germline V gene sequence: CDR1 SGHNT, CDR2 YENEEA. The CDR3 spells CASSLDYTGELFF. CDR3 DNA sequence: TGTGCCAGCAGCTTAGACTACACCGGGGAGCTGTTTTTT.

J is TRBJ2-1 and V is TRBV7-2; D gene uncertain. V was pared by 3 bases and J by 0 bases, with 15 bases between. The CDR3 totals 17 residues. Germline values: CDR1 SGHTA, CDR2 FQGNSA. CDR3 in amino acids: CASSLWAGSSSYNEQFF. CDR3 coding DNA: TGTGCCAGCAGCTTGTGGGCCGGATCCAGCTCCTACAATGAGCAGTTCTTC. The complete variable domain, with remaining parts taken from reference TRBV7-2 and TRBJ2-1, reads GAGVSQSPSNKVTEKGKDVELRCDPISGHTALYWYRQSLGQGLEFLIYFQGNSAPDKSGLPSDRFSAERTGGSVSTLTIQRTQQEDSAVYLCASSLWAGSSSYNEQFFGPGTRLTVL.

In regard to this clone: A read error may produce the germline difference seen at one junction end. The rearrangement joins TRBV11-2 to TRBJ2-7; a possible D gene is TRBD1 (6 bases). Germline V CDR1 and CDR2: SGHAT, FQNNGV. This CDR3 has 15 residues. CDR3 nucleotides: TGTGCCAGCAGTCGACCCGGGACAAGGGAGACAAGGGATAACTTC. Its translation: CASSRPGTRETRDNF.

The gene calls are TRBV2 and TRBJ1-5; TRBD1 matches 7 bases. Germline lookup yields CDR1 SNHLY and CDR2 FYNNEI. This CDR3 has 16 residues. V was clipped by 3 bases and J by 3 bases; unmatched bases: 8. CDR3 amino acids: CASSEHGTAINQPQHF. Here the CDR3 DNA reads TGTGCCAGCAGTGAGCACGGGACAGCCATCAATCAGCCCCAGCATTTT.

This clone was recorded only once. The CDR3 bases are TGTGCCAGCAGGGGGACAGTCACTGAAGCTTTCTTT. It codes for CASRGTVTEAFF. The chain has TRBV2 and TRBJ1-1; 7 positions agree with TRBD1. The V and J ends lost 6 bases and 4 bases, in that order; junction bases with no gene match: 2. The CDR3 spans 12 residues. From germline, CDR1 is SNHLY and CDR2 FYNNEI.

The J gene is TRBJ1-2, the V gene TRBV25-1, with TRBD1 matching 7 bases. CDR3 size: 14 residues. Germline CDR1 reads MGHDK; CDR2 reads SYGVNS. V shed 2 bases, J shed 5 bases, and the junction held 5 bases outside the gene matches. The CDR3 DNA reads TGTGCCAGCAGTGAAGGTGGGACAGCTTATGGCTACACCTTC. Encoded protein: CASSEGGTAYGYTF.

V is TRBV5-1 and J is TRBJ1-3, with TRBD1 as a possible D gene (6 bases). Germline CDR1 and CDR2: SGHRS and YFSETQ. V was shortened by 4 bases and J by 4 bases, with 9 bases between the two germline ends. The CDR3 loop spans 13 amino acids. CDR3 sequence reads: CASSRDIGNTIYF. CDR3 bases: TGCGCCAGCAGCCGGGACATCGGAAACACCATATATTTT.

The chain uses TRBV28 and TRBJ1-1; maybe TRBD1 (5 bases). Germline V CDR1 and CDR2: MDHEN, SYDVKM. The V end was cut by 8 bases, the J end by 2 bases, with 21 bases between. The CDR3 consists of 16 residues. DNA for the CDR3: TGTGCCAGCGCGCTTCAGGGTATCGTTCCCAACACTGAAGCTTTCTTT. Translating gives CASALQGIVPNTEAFF.

This chain joins TRBV30 and TRBJ1-1; D call uncertain. Trimming removed 0 bases from V and 1 base from J, with 6 bases in between. The CDR3 contains 13 residues. The germline gives CDR1 GTSNPN, CDR2 SVGIG (reference sequence). CDR3 sequence (DNA): TGTGCCTGGAGTGTACTGTCGAACACTGAAGCTTTCTTT. This sequence encodes CAWSVLSNTEAFF.

This clone was seen a single time. Here the CDR3 reads CASSSPHGGIEKLFF. The DNA of the CDR3 is TGTGCCAGCAGCTCCCCCCACGGAGGCATTGAAAAACTGTTTTTT. The chain joins TRBV13 to TRBJ1-4; no firm D call. V shed 4 bases and J shed 7 bases, with 16 bases lying between them. Germline CDR1 PRHDT, CDR2 FYEKMQ (reference sequence). CDR3 length: 15 amino acids. Full variable domain (rest looked up from reference TRBV13 and TRBJ1-4): AAGVIQSPRHLIKEKRETATLKCYPIPRHDTVYWYQQGPGQDPQFLISFYEKMQSDKGSIPDRFSAQQFSDYHSELNMSSLELGDSALYFCASSSPHGGIEKLFFGSGTQLSVL.

The chain is built from TRBV19 and TRBJ1-1, with 8 bases matching TRBD1. From germline, CDR1 is LNHDA and CDR2 SQIVND (reference sequence). CDR3 length: 15 amino acids. J gave up 5 bases and V 3 bases, and 8 bases lay outside the gene matches. CDR3 residues: CASSISQGASTEAFF. As DNA, the CDR3 is TGTGCCAGTAGTATTTCCCAGGGGGCCTCGACTGAAGCTTTCTTT.

The rearrangement uses TRBV30 and TRBJ1-1; the D gene is possibly TRBD1 (6 bases). The CDR3 is 12 residues long. Trimming took 5 bases from V and 2 from J, leaving 9 bases between them. Per the germline V gene, CDR1 is GTSNPN and CDR2 is SVGIG (reference sequence). The CDR3 protein is CAWGRGNTEAFF. CDR3 nucleotides: TGTGCCTGGGGCAGGGGAAACACTGAAGCTTTCTTT.

The chain has TRBV5-1 and TRBJ1-1; possible D gene TRBD1, 6 bases. Germline V lookup: CDR1 SGHRS, CDR2 YFSETQ. V shed 1 base and J shed 1 base, with 8 bases lying between them. The CDR3 is made up of 14 amino acids. The CDR3 DNA follows: TGCGCCAGCAGCTTGACAGGGACGAACACTGAAGCTTTCTTT. This encodes CASSLTGTNTEAFF.

In this sample, this clone turned up a few times. The chain recombines TRBV6-4 with TRBJ2-1; 14 bases line up with TRBD2. Germline V CDR1 and CDR2: MRHNA, SNTAGT. CDR3 length equals 15 residues. Trimming cost V 6 bases and J 10 bases; bases outside gene matches: 8. CDR3 loop: CASSPTSGRVGEQFF. CDR3 bases: TGTGCCAGCAGCCCGACTAGCGGGAGGGTAGGGGAGCAGTTCTTC.

This clone appeared a single time. The chain has TRBV20-1 and TRBJ1-1, with 10 bases aligning to TRBD1. Germline V gives CDR1 DFQATT, CDR2 SNEGSKA (reference sequence). The CDR3 is 11 amino acids. The chain's CDR3 is CRGTGDTEAFF. The DNA of the CDR3 is TGCAGGGGGACAGGGGACACTGAAGCTTTCTTT.